This T cell receptor beta chain was obtained from a study of blood T cell repertoires in COVID-19. This clone was detected only once. Germline-derived CDR1 and CDR2 are KGHSH and LQKENI. V lost 3 bases and J 4 bases, leaving 6 bases between the germline ends. CDR3 length equals 13 residues. Sequencing used immunoSEQ multiplex PCR; TCRdb keeps in-frame clones, though not all of them. The sample includes under 150,000 clones, around nine tenths of them seen just once. The sample comprised peripheral blood. This clonotype was obtained from a man in his fifties with active or convalescent COVID-19. The gene calls are TRBV18 and TRBJ2-2; no clear D. In nucleotides, the CDR3 is TGTGCCAGCTCACCCACGAGCACCGGGGAGCTGTTTTTT. Translation gives CASSPTSTGELFF.